One and the same sample provided the 6 T cell receptor beta chains below, sequenced in a study of T-cell memory formation after mild COVID-19. Each CDR3 protein gets one entry after TCRdb re-called the 5' RACE reads with MiXCR. The sample includes under 200,000 distinct CDR3 sequences, around 13% seen only once; the top ten take approximately 3.5%. Sequencing used PBMCs or a T cell subset sorted from them (not recorded which). The source of these receptors is a man aged 18 to 35 who had mild COVID-19 (a few samples of this study predate the infection). Cell type and time point are not known.

This clonotype was counted a few times. The rearrangement uses TRBV7-2 and TRBJ2-5; no definite D call. V lost 4 bases and J lost 0, with 6 bases in between. The CDR3 contains 13 residues. Germline assignment: CDR1 SGHTA and CDR2 FQGNSA. The DNA of the CDR3 is TGTGCCAGCAGCTCCCGGAACCAAGAGACCCAGTACTTC. It yields the protein CASSSRNQETQYF. The full variable domain, completed using reference TRBV7-2 and TRBJ2-5, is GAGVSQSPSNKVTEKGKDVELRCDPISGHTALYWYRQSLGQGLEFLIYFQGNSAPDKSGLPSDRFSAERTGGSVSTLTIQRTQQEDSAVYLCASSSRNQETQYFGPGTRLLVL.

The V gene is TRBV20-1, the J gene TRBJ2-2; D is undetermined. Germline CDR1 reads DFQATT; CDR2 reads SNEGSKA (reference sequence). V dropped 3 bases and J dropped 4 bases, with 9 bases sitting between them. CDR3 length equals 13 residues. The CDR3 loop reads CSARGEVTGELFF. CDR3 DNA sequence: TGCAGTGCTAGGGGTGAAGTCACCGGGGAGCTGTTTTTT.

This clonotype appeared many times. The rearrangement joins TRBV4-3 to TRBJ1-1; possible D gene TRBD1, 6 bases. Germline CDR1 and CDR2: LGHNA and YSLEER. V lost 4 bases and J lost 7, with 16 bases in between. This CDR3 has 14 residues. CDR3 amino acids: CASSRVEQGNEAFF. CDR3 nucleotides: TGCGCCAGCAGCCGAGTTGAACAGGGTAATGAAGCTTTCTTT.

This clonotype was counted between two and nine times. The rearrangement links TRBV7-9 to TRBJ1-1; D remains unclear. The CDR3 sequence is 12 residues long. Trimming stripped 8 bases from V and 7 bases from J, with 14 bases between. Germline V gives CDR1 SEHNR, CDR2 FQNEAQ (reference sequence). CDR3 sequence: CASATEFGEAFF. DNA for the CDR3: TGTGCCAGCGCCACGGAGTTTGGTGAAGCTTTCTTT.

The chain carries TRBV6-2 or TRBV6-3 and TRBJ2-1, with 10 bases that match TRBD2. The V gene end was trimmed by 7 bases and the J gene end by 12 bases; junction bases not matched to a gene: 6. Germline V lookup: CDR1 MNHEY, CDR2 SVGEGT. The CDR3 has 12 residues. The CDR3 sequence: CASTLAGAPQFF. CDR3 DNA: TGTGCCAGCACCCTAGCGGGGGCCCCGCAGTTCTTC.

The rearrangement uses TRBV7-8 and TRBJ2-7; the D call may be TRBD1 or TRBD2 (5 bases each). Trimming took 1 base from V and 1 from J, leaving 14 bases between them. This CDR3 has 16 residues. Germline V CDR1 and CDR2: SGHVS, FQNEAQ. The CDR3 loop reads CASSLGIRDRSYEQYV. The DNA of the CDR3 is TGTGCCAGCAGCTTAGGGATCCGGGACCGGTCCTACGAGCAGTACGTC.